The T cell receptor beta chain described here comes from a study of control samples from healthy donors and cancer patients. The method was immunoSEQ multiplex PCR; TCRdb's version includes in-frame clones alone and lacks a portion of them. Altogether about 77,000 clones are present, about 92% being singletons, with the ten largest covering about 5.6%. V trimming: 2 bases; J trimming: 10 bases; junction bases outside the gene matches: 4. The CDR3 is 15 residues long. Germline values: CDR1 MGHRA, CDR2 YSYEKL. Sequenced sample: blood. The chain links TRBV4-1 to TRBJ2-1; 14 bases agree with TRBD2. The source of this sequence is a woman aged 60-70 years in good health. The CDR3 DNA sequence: TGCGCCAGCAGCCAACGACTAGCGGGAGGGGGAGAGCAGTTCTTC. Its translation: CASSQRLAGGGEQFF.